This T cell receptor (beta chain) is from a study of T cells after yellow fever vaccination. Background on the study: Fractions containing few cells were prepared with SMART-Seq v4 Ultra Low Input.

In its sample, this clonotype was seen many times. What it recognizes is unknown. By 5'RACE template switching, TCR cDNA was produced, with a universal primer site and UMIs added in the process. Each CDR3 protein gets one entry after TCRdb re-called the 5' RACE reads with MiXCR. The sample holds approximately 120,000 distinct CDR3 sequences; 8.9% are singletons and the top ten take less than 40%. V was pared by 1 base and J by 4 bases, with 15 bases between. This CDR3 has 16 residues. The germline CDR1 and CDR2 sequences are MGHRA and YSYEKL. Findings and caveats of the study: After the booster, approximately 96% of CD4 and about nine tenths of CD8 primary-response clones were re-detected. On re-exposure, the response was weaker but peaked faster, at day 5 versus 15.

The material sequenced was CD8+ T cells sorted from PBMCs, taken on the day of the yellow fever booster vaccination. The TCR sequence derives from a man between 18 and 35 years old who received the YFV17D yellow fever vaccine. The rearrangement uses TRBV4-1 and TRBJ2-3; the D is unclear. CDR3 in DNA: TGCGCCAGCAGCCAAGCGGAAAGGCACGTCTCAGATACGCAGTATTTT. Residues: CASSQAERHVSDTQYF.